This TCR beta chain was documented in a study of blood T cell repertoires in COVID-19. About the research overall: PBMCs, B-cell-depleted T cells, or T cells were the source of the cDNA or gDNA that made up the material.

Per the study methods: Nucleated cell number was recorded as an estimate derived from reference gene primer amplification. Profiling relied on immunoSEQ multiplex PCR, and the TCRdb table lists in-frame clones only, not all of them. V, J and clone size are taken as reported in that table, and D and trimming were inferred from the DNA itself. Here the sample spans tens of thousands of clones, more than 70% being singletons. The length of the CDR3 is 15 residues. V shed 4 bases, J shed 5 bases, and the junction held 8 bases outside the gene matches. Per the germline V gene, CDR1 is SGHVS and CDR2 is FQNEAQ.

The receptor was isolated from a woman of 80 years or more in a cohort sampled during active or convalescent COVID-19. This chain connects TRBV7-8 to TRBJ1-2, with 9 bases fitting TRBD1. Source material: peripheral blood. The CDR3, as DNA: TGTGCCAGCAGCTCACAGGGGGCGTTGGCTTATGGCTACACCTTC. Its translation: CASSSQGALAYGYTF.